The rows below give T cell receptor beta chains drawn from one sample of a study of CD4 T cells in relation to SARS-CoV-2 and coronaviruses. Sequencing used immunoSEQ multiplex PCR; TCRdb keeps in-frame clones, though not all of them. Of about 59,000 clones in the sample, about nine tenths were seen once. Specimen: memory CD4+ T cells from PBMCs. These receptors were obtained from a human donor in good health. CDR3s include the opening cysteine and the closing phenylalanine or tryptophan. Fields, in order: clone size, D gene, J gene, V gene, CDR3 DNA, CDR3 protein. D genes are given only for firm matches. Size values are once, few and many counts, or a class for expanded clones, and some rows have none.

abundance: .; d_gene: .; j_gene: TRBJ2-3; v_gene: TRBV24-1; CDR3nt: TGTGCCACCAGTCCGGGTGGGAGCACAGATACGCAGTATTTT; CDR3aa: CATSPGGSTDTQYF
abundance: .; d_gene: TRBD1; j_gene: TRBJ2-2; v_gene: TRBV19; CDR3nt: TGTGCCAGTAACAACAGGGGGCAATACGGCACCGGGGAGCTGTTTTTT; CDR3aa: CASNNRGQYGTGELFF
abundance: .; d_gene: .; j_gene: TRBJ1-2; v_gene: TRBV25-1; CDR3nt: TGTGCCAGCAGTGAAGTCTCCAATACAGGTGGCTACACCTTC; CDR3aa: CASSEVSNTGGYTF
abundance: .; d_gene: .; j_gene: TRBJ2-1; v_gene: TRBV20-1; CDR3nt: TGCAGTGCTAGTCGCCTCGGGCCGACCAATGAGCAGTTCTTC; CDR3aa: CSASRLGPTNEQFF
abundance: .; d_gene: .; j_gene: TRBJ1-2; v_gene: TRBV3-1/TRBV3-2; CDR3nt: TGTGCCAGCAGCCAAGAAGTAGGAGGGTCTCTGGGCTACACCTTC; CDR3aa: CASSQEVGGSLGYTF
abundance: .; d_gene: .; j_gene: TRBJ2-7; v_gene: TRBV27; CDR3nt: TGTGCCAGCAGTTTAAAAGCGGACTTTGGGGAACGGGAGCAGTACTTC; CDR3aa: CASSLKADFGEREQYF
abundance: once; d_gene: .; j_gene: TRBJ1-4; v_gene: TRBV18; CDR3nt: TGTGCCAGCTCCGAGGCGGGAGGGGCAGCTGAAAAACTGTTTTTT; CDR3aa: CASSEAGGAAEKLFF
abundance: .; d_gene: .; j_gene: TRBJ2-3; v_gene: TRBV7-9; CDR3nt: TGTGCCAGCAGCATACAAAGGGATACGCAGTATTTT; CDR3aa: CASSIQRDTQYF
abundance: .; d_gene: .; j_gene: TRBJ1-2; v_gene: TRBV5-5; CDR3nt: TGTGCCAGCAGCCAAACTCAGAACTATGGCTACACCTTC; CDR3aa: CASSQTQNYGYTF
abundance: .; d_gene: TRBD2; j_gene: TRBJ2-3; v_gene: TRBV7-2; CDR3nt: TGTGCCAGCAGCCCAAGCGGGACTAGCACAGATACGCAGTATTTT; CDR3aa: CASSPSGTSTDTQYF
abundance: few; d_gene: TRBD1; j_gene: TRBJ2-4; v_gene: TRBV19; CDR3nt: TGTGCCAGTAGCCAGGGACAGGGCGGAAACATTCAGTACTTC; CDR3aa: CASSQGQGGNIQYF
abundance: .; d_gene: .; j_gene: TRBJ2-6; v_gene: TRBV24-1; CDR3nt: TGTGCCACCAGTGTTGGGGGCTCTGGGGCCAACGTCCTGACTTTC; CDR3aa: CATSVGGSGANVLTF
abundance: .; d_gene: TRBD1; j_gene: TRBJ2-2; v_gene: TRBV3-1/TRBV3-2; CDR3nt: TGTGCCAGCAGCCAAGGGACAGGAGCACACACCGGGGAGCTGTTTTTT; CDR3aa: CASSQGTGAHTGELFF
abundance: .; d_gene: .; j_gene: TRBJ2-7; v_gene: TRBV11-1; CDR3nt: TGTGCCAGCAGCCCCGACCCTGCGGGATACGAGCAGTACTTC; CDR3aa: CASSPDPAGYEQYF
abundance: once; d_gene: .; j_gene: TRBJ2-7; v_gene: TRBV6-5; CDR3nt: TGTGCCAGCAACCGGGACACCACCTACGAGCAGTACTTC; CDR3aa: CASNRDTTYEQYF